This is a list of T cell receptor beta chains from one sample in a study of blood T cell repertoires in COVID-19. Clones were sequenced by immunoSEQ multiplex PCR, and TCRdb holds only the in-frame ones, with some missing. The table includes 80,000 to 90,000 clones, roughly 88% detected once. The material sequenced was peripheral blood. These receptors all stem from a woman older than 75 with COVID-19, enrolled during active disease. CDR3s include the opening cysteine and the closing phenylalanine or tryptophan. A D gene is named only where the DNA matches it firmly. Clone size is given for some rows only: seen once, a few or many times, or a class if the clone is expanded.

d_call: TRBD2
j_call: TRBJ2-1
v_call: TRBV5-1
clone_size: -
cdr3_aa: CASSLAGTSNYNEQFF
cdr3_nt: TGCGCCAGCAGCTTGGCCGGGACTAGCAACTACAATGAGCAGTTCTTC

d_call: -
j_call: TRBJ2-5
v_call: TRBV15
clone_size: -
cdr3_aa: CATSRDGLLAETQYF
cdr3_nt: TGTGCCACCAGCAGAGACGGACTACTCGCAGAGACCCAGTACTTC

d_call: TRBD2
j_call: TRBJ2-4
v_call: TRBV19
clone_size: once
cdr3_aa: CASSTRLAEYKNIQYF
cdr3_nt: TGTGCCAGTAGTACTAGACTAGCGGAGTACAAAAACATTCAGTACTTC

d_call: TRBD2
j_call: TRBJ2-2
v_call: TRBV27
clone_size: -
cdr3_aa: CASSFSLAGVSGELFF
cdr3_nt: TGTGCCAGCAGTTTCTCACTAGCGGGAGTGTCCGGGGAGCTGTTTTTT

d_call: TRBD1
j_call: TRBJ2-3
v_call: TRBV5-4
clone_size: -
cdr3_aa: CASRRQGVHTQYF
cdr3_nt: TGTGCCAGCAGGAGACAGGGGGTCCATACGCAGTATTTT

d_call: -
j_call: TRBJ2-6
v_call: TRBV29-1
clone_size: -
cdr3_aa: CSAKPNSGANVLTF
cdr3_nt: TGCAGCGCCAAGCCCAACTCTGGGGCCAACGTCCTGACTTTC

d_call: TRBD1
j_call: TRBJ1-6
v_call: TRBV5-4
clone_size: -
cdr3_aa: CASATRQGSSYNSPLHF
cdr3_nt: TGTGCCAGCGCTACAAGACAGGGGAGCTCCTATAATTCACCCCTCCACTTT

d_call: -
j_call: TRBJ1-1
v_call: TRBV3-1/TRBV3-2
clone_size: -
cdr3_aa: CASSQDHGGTEAFF
cdr3_nt: TGTGCCAGCAGCCAAGACCACGGCGGCACTGAAGCTTTCTTT

d_call: -
j_call: TRBJ1-1
v_call: TRBV11-3
clone_size: -
cdr3_aa: CASSLGGVNTEAFF
cdr3_nt: TGTGCCAGCAGCTTAGGGGGGGTGAACACTGAAGCTTTCTTT

d_call: -
j_call: TRBJ2-5
v_call: TRBV19
clone_size: once
cdr3_aa: CASSRTVEETQYF
cdr3_nt: TGTGCCAGTAGTAGGACAGTCGAGGAGACCCAGTACTTC

d_call: -
j_call: TRBJ1-1
v_call: TRBV5-1
clone_size: -
cdr3_aa: CASSSQNQATEAFF
cdr3_nt: TGCGCCAGCAGCTCACAGAACCAGGCGACTGAAGCTTTCTTT

d_call: TRBD2
j_call: TRBJ2-7
v_call: TRBV27
clone_size: few
cdr3_aa: CASSRSSGGAIFYEQYF
cdr3_nt: TGTGCCAGCAGCCGTTCTAGCGGGGGGGCAATATTCTACGAGCAGTACTTC

d_call: -
j_call: TRBJ1-4
v_call: TRBV24-1
clone_size: once
cdr3_aa: CATKDGNEKLFF
cdr3_nt: TGTGCCACCAAAGACGGGAATGAAAAACTGTTTTTT

d_call: -
j_call: TRBJ1-4
v_call: TRBV2
clone_size: -
cdr3_aa: CASSDPGGKLFF
cdr3_nt: TGTGCCAGCAGTGATCCGGGGGGAAAACTGTTTTTT

d_call: -
j_call: TRBJ2-2
v_call: TRBV2
clone_size: -
cdr3_aa: CASSDPVPDFKNTGELFF
cdr3_nt: TGTGCCAGCAGCGACCCCGTCCCGGACTTCAAGAACACCGGGGAGCTGTTTTTT

d_call: TRBD1
j_call: TRBJ1-1
v_call: TRBV6-5
clone_size: -
cdr3_aa: CASLLTGGNTEAFF
cdr3_nt: TGTGCCAGCCTTTTGACAGGGGGCAACACTGAAGCTTTCTTT

d_call: TRBD2
j_call: TRBJ2-1
v_call: TRBV7-7
clone_size: -
cdr3_aa: CASSLGLAGVDEQFF
cdr3_nt: TGTGCCAGCAGCTTAGGTCTAGCGGGAGTCGATGAGCAGTTCTTC

d_call: TRBD2
j_call: TRBJ2-7
v_call: TRBV27
clone_size: -
cdr3_aa: CASSPRTSGRYEQYF
cdr3_nt: TGTGCCAGCAGCCCTCGGACTAGCGGGAGATACGAGCAGTACTTC

d_call: -
j_call: TRBJ1-2
v_call: TRBV5-6
clone_size: -
cdr3_aa: CASSLWQSGYTF
cdr3_nt: TGTGCCAGCAGCTTATGGCAGTCGGGCTACACCTTC

d_call: TRBD2
j_call: TRBJ2-3
v_call: TRBV7-6
clone_size: -
cdr3_aa: CASSFRGSGTDTQYF
cdr3_nt: TGTGCCAGCAGCTTTCGCGGGAGTGGGACAGATACGCAGTATTTT

d_call: TRBD1
j_call: TRBJ2-7
v_call: TRBV7-2
clone_size: -
cdr3_aa: CASSLATSGQGVPYEQYF
cdr3_nt: TGTGCCAGCAGCTTAGCGACCTCCGGACAGGGGGTCCCCTACGAGCAGTACTTC

d_call: -
j_call: TRBJ2-3
v_call: TRBV29-1
clone_size: -
cdr3_aa: CSVGDSLTDTQYF
cdr3_nt: TGCAGCGTTGGCGACAGTCTCACAGATACGCAGTATTTT

d_call: -
j_call: TRBJ2-6
v_call: TRBV7-2
clone_size: once
cdr3_aa: CASSPGGQTANVLTF
cdr3_nt: TGTGCCAGCAGCCCCGGCGGACAAACGGCCAACGTCCTGACTTTC

d_call: TRBD2
j_call: TRBJ2-7
v_call: TRBV5-6
clone_size: -
cdr3_aa: CASSLGLAGAHEQYF
cdr3_nt: TGTGCCAGCAGCTTGGGACTAGCGGGAGCACACGAGCAGTACTTC

d_call: TRBD2
j_call: TRBJ2-5
v_call: TRBV10-3
clone_size: -
cdr3_aa: CAISALAGVGETQYF
cdr3_nt: TGTGCCATCAGTGCCTTAGCGGGAGTGGGAGAGACCCAGTACTTC

d_call: TRBD1
j_call: TRBJ2-1
v_call: TRBV29-1
clone_size: -
cdr3_aa: CSAGQDFSYNEQFF
cdr3_nt: TGCAGCGCTGGACAGGACTTTTCCTACAATGAGCAGTTCTTC

d_call: TRBD2
j_call: TRBJ2-1
v_call: TRBV11-3
clone_size: -
cdr3_aa: CASSPSGNNEQFF
cdr3_nt: TGTGCCAGCAGCCCGAGCGGGAACAATGAGCAGTTCTTC

d_call: -
j_call: TRBJ2-1
v_call: TRBV5-1
clone_size: -
cdr3_aa: CASSSGVGDEQFF
cdr3_nt: TGCGCCAGCAGTTCCGGAGTTGGTGATGAGCAGTTCTTC

d_call: TRBD1
j_call: TRBJ2-2
v_call: TRBV7-2
clone_size: once
cdr3_aa: CASRGTGGTGELFF
cdr3_nt: TGTGCCAGCAGAGGGACAGGGGGCACCGGGGAGCTGTTTTTT

d_call: -
j_call: TRBJ1-2
v_call: TRBV19
clone_size: -
cdr3_aa: CASSIGSGKYGYTF
cdr3_nt: TGTGCCAGTAGTATAGGTTCAGGGAAGTATGGCTACACCTTC

d_call: -
j_call: TRBJ1-1
v_call: TRBV18
clone_size: -
cdr3_aa: CASVSIQGGTEAFF
cdr3_nt: TGTGCCAGTGTTAGTATACAGGGTGGCACTGAAGCTTTCTTT

d_call: TRBD1
j_call: TRBJ1-2
v_call: TRBV6-2/TRBV6-3
clone_size: once
cdr3_aa: CASSYSVDRSGYTF
cdr3_nt: TGTGCCAGCAGTTACTCCGTGGACAGGTCTGGCTACACCTTC

d_call: TRBD1
j_call: TRBJ2-5
v_call: TRBV7-3
clone_size: -
cdr3_aa: CASSLNGVAGGLETQYF
cdr3_nt: TGTGCCAGCAGCTTAAACGGGGTAGCAGGGGGCCTAGAGACCCAGTACTTC

d_call: -
j_call: TRBJ1-3
v_call: TRBV9
clone_size: -
cdr3_aa: CASTVESSGNTIYF
cdr3_nt: TGTGCCAGCACCGTTGAGAGCTCTGGAAACACCATATATTTT

d_call: TRBD1
j_call: TRBJ2-3
v_call: TRBV9
clone_size: few
cdr3_aa: CASSPLGTGADTQYF
cdr3_nt: TGTGCCAGCAGCCCATTAGGGACAGGGGCGGATACGCAGTATTTT

d_call: TRBD1
j_call: TRBJ2-5
v_call: TRBV6-5
clone_size: once
cdr3_aa: CASSHGTGGRETQYF
cdr3_nt: TGTGCCAGCAGTCACGGGACAGGGGGCCGGGAGACCCAGTACTTC

d_call: TRBD2
j_call: TRBJ2-1
v_call: TRBV6-5
clone_size: -
cdr3_aa: CASRREGFSEQFF
cdr3_nt: TGTGCCAGCAGACGGGAGGGATTTAGTGAGCAGTTCTTC

d_call: -
j_call: TRBJ2-5
v_call: TRBV28
clone_size: -
cdr3_aa: CASSLTIPPSQYF
cdr3_nt: TGTGCCAGCAGTTTGACTATACCCCCGTCCCAGTACTTC

d_call: -
j_call: TRBJ2-3
v_call: TRBV3-1/TRBV3-2
clone_size: -
cdr3_aa: CASSPRTGTDTQYF
cdr3_nt: TGTGCCAGCAGCCCACGGACAGGCACAGATACGCAGTATTTT

d_call: -
j_call: TRBJ1-2
v_call: TRBV2
clone_size: -
cdr3_aa: CASRRGSQGLYGYTF
cdr3_nt: TGTGCCAGCAGAAGGGGATCCCAGGGACTCTATGGCTACACCTTC

d_call: -
j_call: TRBJ2-3
v_call: TRBV2
clone_size: -
cdr3_aa: CASSPKRGDTQYF
cdr3_nt: TGTGCCAGCAGTCCAAAAAGGGGTGATACGCAGTATTTT

d_call: TRBD1
j_call: TRBJ2-7
v_call: TRBV5-5
clone_size: -
cdr3_aa: CASSFLTGVGEQYF
cdr3_nt: TGTGCCAGCAGCTTTCTAACAGGGGTTGGAGAGCAGTACTTC

d_call: -
j_call: TRBJ1-2
v_call: TRBV24-1
clone_size: -
cdr3_aa: CATGADYGYTF
cdr3_nt: TGTGCCACCGGCGCGGACTATGGCTACACCTTC

d_call: -
j_call: TRBJ2-5
v_call: TRBV4-1
clone_size: -
cdr3_aa: CASSPVSQQETQYF
cdr3_nt: TGCGCCAGCAGCCCAGTTTCACAGCAAGAGACCCAGTACTTC

d_call: TRBD1
j_call: TRBJ2-2
v_call: TRBV28
clone_size: -
cdr3_aa: CATSHRGRTGELFF
cdr3_nt: TGTGCCACCTCTCACAGGGGGCGCACCGGGGAGCTGTTTTTT

d_call: -
j_call: TRBJ1-5
v_call: TRBV3-1/TRBV3-2
clone_size: -
cdr3_aa: CASSQAAGQPQHF
cdr3_nt: TGTGCCAGCAGCCAAGCGGCGGGTCAGCCCCAGCATTTT

d_call: -
j_call: TRBJ2-7
v_call: TRBV24-1
clone_size: -
cdr3_aa: CATSDLRGYEQYF
cdr3_nt: TGTGCCACCAGTGATTTGCGAGGGTACGAGCAGTACTTC

d_call: -
j_call: TRBJ2-7
v_call: TRBV5-4
clone_size: -
cdr3_aa: CASSLSLVAHEQYF
cdr3_nt: TGTGCCAGCAGCTTGAGCCTTGTTGCCCACGAGCAGTACTTC

d_call: TRBD1
j_call: TRBJ1-2
v_call: TRBV28
clone_size: -
cdr3_aa: CASSSPGTGKGYTF
cdr3_nt: TGTGCCAGCAGTTCTCCCGGGACAGGGAAGGGCTACACCTTC

d_call: -
j_call: TRBJ2-1
v_call: TRBV10-1
clone_size: -
cdr3_aa: CASSESRGFSYNEQFF
cdr3_nt: TGCGCCAGCAGTGAGTCAAGGGGTTTCTCCTACAATGAGCAGTTCTTC

d_call: -
j_call: TRBJ2-1
v_call: TRBV7-8
clone_size: -
cdr3_aa: CASSFSGGWNEQFF
cdr3_nt: TGTGCCAGCAGCTTCAGCGGTGGTTGGAATGAGCAGTTCTTC

d_call: TRBD2
j_call: TRBJ2-1
v_call: TRBV7-3
clone_size: -
cdr3_aa: CASSRGSSYNEQFF
cdr3_nt: TGTGCCAGCAGCCGCGGGAGCTCCTACAATGAGCAGTTCTTC

d_call: -
j_call: TRBJ2-3
v_call: TRBV30
clone_size: -
cdr3_aa: CAWSVRGADTQYF
cdr3_nt: TGTGCCTGGAGTGTCAGGGGGGCAGATACGCAGTATTTT

d_call: TRBD2
j_call: TRBJ2-3
v_call: TRBV28
clone_size: -
cdr3_aa: CASSSLAGGVDTQYF
cdr3_nt: TGTGCCAGCAGTTCCCTAGCGGGAGGAGTAGATACGCAGTATTTT

d_call: -
j_call: TRBJ2-1
v_call: TRBV9
clone_size: -
cdr3_aa: CASSVAGTYNEQFF
cdr3_nt: TGTGCCAGCAGCGTAGCGGGAACGTACAATGAGCAGTTCTTC

d_call: TRBD2
j_call: TRBJ2-7
v_call: TRBV19
clone_size: -
cdr3_aa: CASSIELAGDEQYF
cdr3_nt: TGTGCCAGTAGTATAGAACTAGCGGGAGACGAGCAGTACTTC

d_call: TRBD1
j_call: TRBJ2-6
v_call: TRBV10-2
clone_size: once
cdr3_aa: CASSGYRGSSGANVLTF
cdr3_nt: TGCGCCAGCAGTGGGTACAGGGGGTCCTCTGGGGCCAACGTCCTGACTTTC

d_call: TRBD1
j_call: TRBJ1-2
v_call: TRBV5-4
clone_size: -
cdr3_aa: CASSFDRDSGGYTF
cdr3_nt: TGTGCCAGCAGCTTTGACCGGGACAGCGGGGGCTACACCTTC

d_call: TRBD2
j_call: TRBJ2-1
v_call: TRBV7-2
clone_size: -
cdr3_aa: CASSFDGSRGAFGEQFF
cdr3_nt: TGTGCCAGCAGCTTTGATGGGTCGCGGGGGGCCTTTGGTGAGCAGTTCTTC

d_call: TRBD2
j_call: TRBJ2-7
v_call: TRBV18
clone_size: -
cdr3_aa: CASSLAGVAHYEQYF
cdr3_nt: TGTGCCAGCTCTCTAGCGGGAGTGGCCCACTACGAGCAGTACTTC